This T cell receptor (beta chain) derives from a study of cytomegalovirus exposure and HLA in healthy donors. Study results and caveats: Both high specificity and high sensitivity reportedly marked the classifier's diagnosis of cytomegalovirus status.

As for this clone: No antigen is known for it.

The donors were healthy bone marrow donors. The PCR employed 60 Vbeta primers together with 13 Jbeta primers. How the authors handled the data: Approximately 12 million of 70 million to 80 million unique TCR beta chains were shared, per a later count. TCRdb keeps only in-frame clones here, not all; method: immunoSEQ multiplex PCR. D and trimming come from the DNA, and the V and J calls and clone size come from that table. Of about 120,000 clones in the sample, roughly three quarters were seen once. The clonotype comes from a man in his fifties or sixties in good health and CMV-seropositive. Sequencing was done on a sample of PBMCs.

The CDR3 nucleotides read TGTGCCAGTAGGTGGGGACAGGGGGTTCAGCCCCAGCATTTT. The encoded protein is CASRWGQGVQPQHF. This chain links TRBV19 with TRBJ1-5, with 11 bases identical to TRBD1. Germline lookup yields CDR1 LNHDA and CDR2 SQIVND (reference sequence). V shed 6 bases, J shed 6 bases, and the junction held 4 bases outside the gene matches. The CDR3 sequence is 14 residues long.